This T cell receptor beta chain derives from a study of blood T cell dynamics during melanoma immunotherapy (dated by TCRdb to the early 2020s). In the study overall: All patients had metastatic melanoma and were given first-line pembrolizumab or nivolumab plus ipilimumab as standard of care in the United Kingdom. To find early correlates of response, the study profiled the peripheral T cell receptor repertoires of patients with metastatic melanoma both before and after one cycle of checkpoint inhibitor therapy. Consecutive patients formed a training cohort, and a further independent group of patients from the same centre was pooled into an external validation set.

The germline V gene supplies CDR1 LGHNA and CDR2 YNFKEQ. Here V drops 1 base and J drops 4 bases, and the junction holds 9 bases not matched to any gene. The CDR3 spans 17 residues, from the cysteine through the phenylalanine. CDR3 DNA is the only sequence kept; it has 51 bases, read in frame from the first base. This specimen's time point label, per the study, means: week 3, after first cycle of checkpoint inhibitor. Blood samples were taken at two points: before treatment (T0) and at week 3 (W3), which came after the first cycle of checkpoint blockade. Except for two patients with rapid clinical progression, response was assessed 12 weeks after the first infusion by RECIST 1.1; disease control meant complete response, partial response or stable disease. Any patient who had received prior systemic cancer treatment, was on concomitant immunosuppressant therapy or had synchronous other active malignancies was excluded. To track both circulating cells and T cell turnover, TCR beta was sequenced from bulk PBMC as well as from plasma cell-free DNA. Lymphoprep and SepMate tubes were used to isolate PBMC from blood, and red cell lysis was then performed. QIAamp DNA Blood Mini kits were used to extract DNA from PBMC and sorted T cell subsets.

This clone was seen just once. The antigen it binds to is not known. No base-level quality is on record; no much larger clone is a single base apart. Beyond this particular receptor, the publication reports: Whether the T cell clones driving repertoire changes were melanoma-specific or reflected general immune activation could not be determined in the study. The relatively small sample size was recognized as a factor that could limit how well the results generalize. A bifurcated reorganization of the PBMC repertoire at W3, with increased clonality or increased diversity, was observed in patients who later achieved disease control, unlike in progressors.

A fixed 350 ng of DNA was loaded for every bulk PBMC sample. TCR beta CDR3 sequences were amplified from genomic DNA with the immunoSEQ TCRb Assay kit following manufacturer instructions. The KAPA Library Quantification Kit for Illumina platforms was used to quantify the pooled libraries by qPCR. Pooled libraries were sequenced on an Illumina NextSeq 500, clustered at roughly 0.55-1.1 pM. Turning to the authors' computational methods: The TCR data were analyzed using immunoSEQ ANALYZER and the R LymphoSeq package. A rearrangement efficiency score was calculated as productive divided by the sum of productive and non-productive CDR3 sequences. Within each patient, timepoints were compared pairwise for clonality, measured with the Gini coefficient, and for diversity, measured with the Renyi index at alpha=1. Clonal relatedness used an edit distance of 3, and repertoire similarity used the Bhattacharyya coefficient, both computed in LymphoSeq. To classify response, a linear discriminant analysis based on week-3 changes in clonality and diversity was built using the R MASS and caret packages. The table comes from immuneACCESS by way of TCRdb, which keeps in-frame sequences with V and J called. Part of the clones is missing from these tables; in studies checked, under half for an unresolved V gene and the rest for unknown reasons. That table supplies the V and J calls and clone size; D and trimming were determined from the DNA. The sample includes over 5,500 clones, with 70% to 90% observed a single time. Of the sample, 30% to 40% falls within the top ten clones.

The chain uses TRBV4-2 and TRBJ1-3; 8 bases in between match TRBD1. This TCR was recovered from a human donor with melanoma. Some clones in this sample may be carry-over from other donors' samples. Sequences were derived from blood, sampled from a patient treated with checkpoint blockade. The CDR3 corresponds to CASSQAARDRRGNTIYF. The nucleotide sequence reads as follows: TGTGCCAGCAGCCAAGCCGCCCGGGACAGGAGAGGAAACACCATATATTTT.